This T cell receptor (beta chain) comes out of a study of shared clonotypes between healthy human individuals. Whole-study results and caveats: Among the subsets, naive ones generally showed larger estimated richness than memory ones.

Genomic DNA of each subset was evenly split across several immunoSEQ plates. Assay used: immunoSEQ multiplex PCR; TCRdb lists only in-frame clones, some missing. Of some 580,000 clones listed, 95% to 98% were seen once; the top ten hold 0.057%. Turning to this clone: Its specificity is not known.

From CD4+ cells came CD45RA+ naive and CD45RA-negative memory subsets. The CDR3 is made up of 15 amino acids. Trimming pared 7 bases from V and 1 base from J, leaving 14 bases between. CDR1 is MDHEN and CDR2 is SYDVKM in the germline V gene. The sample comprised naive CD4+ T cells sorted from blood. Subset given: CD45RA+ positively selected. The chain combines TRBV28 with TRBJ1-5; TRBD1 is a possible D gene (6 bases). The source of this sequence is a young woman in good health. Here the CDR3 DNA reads TGTGCCAGCATTGTAGGGGGACCGAGCAATCAGCCCCAGCATTTT. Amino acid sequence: CASIVGGPSNQPQHF.